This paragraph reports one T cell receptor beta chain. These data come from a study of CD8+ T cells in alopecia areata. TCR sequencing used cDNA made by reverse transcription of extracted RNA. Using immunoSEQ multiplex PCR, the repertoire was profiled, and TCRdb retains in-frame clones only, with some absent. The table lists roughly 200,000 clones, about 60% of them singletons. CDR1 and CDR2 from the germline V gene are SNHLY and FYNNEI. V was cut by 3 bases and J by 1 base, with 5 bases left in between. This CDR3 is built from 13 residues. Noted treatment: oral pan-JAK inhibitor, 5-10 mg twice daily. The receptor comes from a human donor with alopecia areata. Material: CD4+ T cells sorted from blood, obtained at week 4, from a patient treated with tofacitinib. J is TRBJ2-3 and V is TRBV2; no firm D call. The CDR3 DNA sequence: TGTGCCAGCAGTGATAGGGGCACAGATACGCAGTATTTT. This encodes CASSDRGTDTQYF.